The clone carrying this T cell receptor beta chain has only a few counts. Its antigen is unidentified. The data stem from a study of T cells in Graves' hyperthyroidism and ophthalmopathy. General study findings and limits: Blood held most thyroid clonotypes expanded above 0.001 frequency.

The CDR3 runs 15 residues. Trimming took off 3 bases at V and 3 bases at J, with 11 bases between the two ends. Germline V gene lookup returns CDR1 SNHLY and CDR2 FYNNEI. TCR beta CDR3 regions were amplified from RNA. HTBI primers were employed in a first-round RT-PCR of the TCR CDR3. TCRdb processed the multiplex PCR reads anew with MiXCR; each CDR3 protein has one entry. This sample has about 640,000 distinct CDR3 sequences, with less than 25% found just once. This chain connects TRBV2 to TRBJ2-2; tentatively, D is TRBD2 (6 bases). This TCR derives from a man aged 25-45 years with Graves' ophthalmopathy. Sample: blood. Here the CDR3 DNA reads TGTGCCAGCAGTGATTCAGCGGGCCACACCGGGGAGCTGTTTTTT. Amino acids: CASSDSAGHTGELFF.